This record concerns one TCR beta chain sequence. Its antigen is currently unknown. This sample was taken from a study of brain T cells in children with intractable seizures. This CDR3 contains 13 residues. The germline V gene encodes CDR1 MDHEN and CDR2 SYDVKM. The germline V and J ends were trimmed by 6 bases and 3 bases, with 12 bases remaining between them. The time point here: blood from clinic visit 5 months post-surgery; TSC patient then seizure free. General study findings and limits: Clones missing pre-surgery may reflect undersampling of that blood sample.

The data were produced by immunoSEQ multiplex PCR, yet TCRdb's version contains in-frame clones alone and is incomplete. The sample has hundreds of thousands of clones; 85% to 95% are singletons. The origin of this receptor is a boy in the first two years of life with tuberous sclerosis and intractable seizures. This chain links TRBV28 with TRBJ2-7; TRBD1 is a possible D gene (5 bases). The sample here was peripheral blood, taken more than 4 months after surgery. CDR3 region: CASSYHQGYEQYF. The CDR3 coding sequence is TGTGCCAGCAGCTACCATCAGGGCTACGAGCAGTACTTC.